One sample yielded the 9 T cell receptor beta chains listed below, sequenced in a study of cytomegalovirus exposure and HLA in healthy donors (dated by TCRdb to the late 2010s). Library creation used the immunoSEQ multiplex PCR assay. For the multiplex PCR, a mixture combining 60 forward primers for TCR Vbeta segments and 13 reverse primers for TCR Jbeta segments was used. In its TCRdb copy, this immuneACCESS table keeps in-frame sequences only and misses some clones. Where compared with another copy, unresolved V genes explain less than half of these, and the others have no known cause. The sample contains tens of thousands of clones, more than 60% of them found a single time. The top ten constitute around 2.5% of the sample. The sequenced material came from PBMCs. These receptors were taken from a woman between 40 and 55 years old in good health and CMV-seropositive.

The chain couples TRBV9 to TRBJ1-2; D may be TRBD1 (6 bases). Trimming shortened V by 0 bases and J by 1 base, and 10 bases separated the two germline ends. The CDR3 length is 15 residues. Germline V CDR1 and CDR2: SGDLS, YYNGEE. CDR3 residues: CASSVGQDLNYGYTF. The CDR3, as DNA: TGTGCCAGCAGCGTAGGACAGGACCTTAACTATGGCTACACCTTC.

The gene calls are TRBV5-1 and TRBJ1-1; D not resolved. With 3 bases removed from V and 6 bases from J, the gap between germline ends came to 9 bases. Germline CDR1 and CDR2: SGHRS and YFSETQ. The CDR3 is 12 residues long. As DNA, the CDR3 is TGCGCCAGCAGCTCCGGAGGAGCTGAAGCTTTCTTT. This encodes CASSSGGAEAFF. The variable domain in full, with the rest retrieved from reference TRBV5-1 and TRBJ1-1, is KAGVTQTPRYLIKTRGQQVTLSCSPISGHRSVSWYQQTPGQGLQFLFEYFSETQRNKGNFPGRFSGRQFSNSRSEMNVSTLELGDSALYLCASSSGGAEAFFGQGTRLTVV.

The rearrangement joins TRBV4-3 to TRBJ2-7; TRBD1 agrees at 8 bases. This CDR3 contains 17 residues. The V segment lost 1 base and the J segment 6 bases; nucleotides outside the gene matches: 14. Germline V gene data show CDR1 as LGHNA and CDR2 as YSLEER. CDR3 amino acids: CASSQVVAGGSSGEQYF. The CDR3, as DNA: TGCGCCAGCAGCCAAGTAGTAGCAGGGGGCAGTTCTGGCGAGCAGTACTTC.

This clone was counted a few times. As DNA, the CDR3 is TGCGCCAGCAGAAACTATAACACTGAAGCTTTCTTT. Translated: CASRNYNTEAFF. This chain connects TRBV10-2 to TRBJ1-1, with unresolved D. The ends were cut back, 6 bases at V and 2 bases at J, with 7 bases in the middle. From germline, CDR1 is WSHSY and CDR2 SAAADI. The CDR3 extends over 12 amino acids.

The chain has TRBV9 and TRBJ1-6; TRBD1 agrees at 7 bases. V lost 0 bases and J lost 7; bases outside the gene matches: 7. This CDR3 spans 16 amino acids. The germline V gene has CDR1 SGDLS and CDR2 YYNGEE. CDR3 in DNA: TGTGCCAGCAGCGTAGAGGGGGCCCTCGGGAATTCACCCCTCCACTTT. This codes for CASSVEGALGNSPLHF. Together with reference TRBV9 and TRBJ1-6, the CDR3 gives the full variable domain: DSGVTQTPKHLITATGQRVTLRCSPRSGDLSVYWYQQSLDQGLQFLIQYYNGEERAKGNILERFSAQQFPDLHSELNLSSLELGDSALYFCASSVEGALGNSPLHFGNGTRLTVT.

The V and J genes are TRBV27 and TRBJ1-6; D not certain. CDR3 length: 12 amino acids. Germline values: CDR1 MNHEY, CDR2 SMNVEV (reference sequence). The V end lost 6 bases, the J end lost 7 bases, and 7 bases lay between the germline ends. The chain's CDR3 is CASSDTNSPLHF. CDR3 coding DNA: TGTGCCAGCAGCGACACCAATTCACCCCTCCACTTT.

The chain employs TRBV4-1 and TRBJ1-6; TRBD1 agrees at 9 bases. The germline gives CDR1 MGHRA, CDR2 YSYEKL. Trimming took 4 bases from V and 7 from J; bases not matched to a gene: 5. The CDR3 spans 15 residues. The CDR3 reads CASSPGQGTNSPLHF. Here the CDR3 DNA reads TGCGCCAGCAGCCCGGGACAGGGAACCAATTCACCCCTCCACTTT.

This chain connects TRBV7-8 to TRBJ1-5; D gene uncertain. This CDR3 has 14 residues. The V gene's germline CDR1 is SGHVS and CDR2 FQNEAQ. Trimming took off 1 base at V and 5 bases at J, with 9 bases between the two ends. The CDR3 is CASSLDEYDQPQHF. The DNA for the CDR3 is TGTGCCAGCAGCTTAGACGAGTACGATCAGCCCCAGCATTTT.

The chain employs TRBV5-1 and TRBJ1-1, with TRBD1 as a possible D gene (6 bases). Germline V gene data show CDR1 as SGHRS and CDR2 as YFSETQ. The ends were cut back, 2 bases at V and 1 base at J, with 9 bases in the middle. This CDR3 has 14 residues. This CDR3 reads CASSLRGRNTEAFF. CDR3 bases: TGCGCCAGCAGCTTAAGGGGGAGGAACACTGAAGCTTTCTTT. The full variable domain, rest sourced from reference TRBV5-1 and TRBJ1-1, is KAGVTQTPRYLIKTRGQQVTLSCSPISGHRSVSWYQQTPGQGLQFLFEYFSETQRNKGNFPGRFSGRQFSNSRSEMNVSTLELGDSALYLCASSLRGRNTEAFFGQGTRLTVV.